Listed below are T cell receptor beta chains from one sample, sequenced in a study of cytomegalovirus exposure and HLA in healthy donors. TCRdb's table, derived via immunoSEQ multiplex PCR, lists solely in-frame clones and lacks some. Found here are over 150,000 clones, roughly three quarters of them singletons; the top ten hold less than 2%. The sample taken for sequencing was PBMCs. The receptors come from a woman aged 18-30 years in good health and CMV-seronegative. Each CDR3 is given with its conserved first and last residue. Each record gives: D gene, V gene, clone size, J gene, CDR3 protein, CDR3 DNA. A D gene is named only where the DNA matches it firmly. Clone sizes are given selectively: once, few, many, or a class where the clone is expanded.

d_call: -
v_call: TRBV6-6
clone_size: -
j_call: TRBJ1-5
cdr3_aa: CASRPRQPQHF
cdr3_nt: TGTGCCAGCAGACCGCGGCAGCCCCAGCATTTT

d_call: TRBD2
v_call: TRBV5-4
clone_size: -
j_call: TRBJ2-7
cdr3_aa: CASSFLAGREQYF
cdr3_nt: TGTGCCAGCAGCTTCCTAGCGGGGCGGGAGCAGTACTTC

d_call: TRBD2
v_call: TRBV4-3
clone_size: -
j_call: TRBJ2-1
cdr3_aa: CASSQEQGGAGGVEQFF
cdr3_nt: TGCGCCAGCAGCCAAGAACAGGGGGGAGCGGGAGGGGTTGAGCAGTTCTTC

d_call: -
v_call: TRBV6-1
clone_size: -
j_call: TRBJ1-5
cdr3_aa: CASSEAVGGVDNQPQHF
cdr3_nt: TGTGCCAGCAGTGAAGCCGTAGGAGGGGTGGACAATCAGCCCCAGCATTTT

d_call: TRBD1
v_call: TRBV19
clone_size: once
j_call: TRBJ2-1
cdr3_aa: CASSRQGAGNEQFF
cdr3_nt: TGTGCCAGTAGTAGACAGGGGGCTGGGAATGAGCAGTTCTTC

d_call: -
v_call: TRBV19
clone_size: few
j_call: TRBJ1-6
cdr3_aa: CASSIGRRENNSPLHF
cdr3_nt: TGTGCCAGTAGTATAGGAAGAAGGGAGAATAATTCACCCCTCCACTTT

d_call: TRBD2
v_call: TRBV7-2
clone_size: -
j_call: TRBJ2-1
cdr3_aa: CASSLALTGGPYEQFF
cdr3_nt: TGTGCCAGCAGCTTAGCGCTGACGGGAGGGCCTTATGAGCAGTTCTTC

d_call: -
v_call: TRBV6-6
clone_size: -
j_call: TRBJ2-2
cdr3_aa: CASSITETGELFF
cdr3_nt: TGTGCCAGCAGTATCACAGAGACCGGGGAGCTGTTTTTT

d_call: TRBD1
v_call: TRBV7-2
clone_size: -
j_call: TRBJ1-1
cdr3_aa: CASSAGQGNTEAFF
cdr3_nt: TGTGCCAGCAGCGCGGGACAGGGGAACACTGAAGCTTTCTTT

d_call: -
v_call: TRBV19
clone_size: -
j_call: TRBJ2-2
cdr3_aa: CASSMMGPGGELFF
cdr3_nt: TGTGCCAGTAGTATGATGGGGCCTGGCGGGGAGCTGTTTTTT

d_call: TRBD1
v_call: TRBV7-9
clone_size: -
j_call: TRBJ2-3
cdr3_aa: CASSYFPPSQGTDTQYF
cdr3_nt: TGTGCCAGCAGCTATTTCCCCCCTTCACAGGGGACAGATACGCAGTATTTT

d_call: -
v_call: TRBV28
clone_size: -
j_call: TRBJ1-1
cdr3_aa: CASSLYETGLNTEAFF
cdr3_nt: TGTGCCAGCAGTTTATATGAGACAGGCCTAAACACTGAAGCTTTCTTT

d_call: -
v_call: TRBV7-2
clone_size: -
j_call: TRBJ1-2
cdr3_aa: CASSLQGQYGYTF
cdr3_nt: TGTGCCAGCAGCTTACAGGGCCAGTATGGCTACACCTTC

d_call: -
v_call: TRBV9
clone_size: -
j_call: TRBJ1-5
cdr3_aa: CASSAGPTGPQHF
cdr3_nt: TGTGCCAGCAGCGCCGGCCCGACGGGGCCCCAGCATTTT

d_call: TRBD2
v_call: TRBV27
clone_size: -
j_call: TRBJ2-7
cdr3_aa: CASSLDGTSGTYEQYF
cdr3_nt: TGTGCCAGCAGTTTAGATGGGACTAGCGGTACCTACGAGCAGTACTTC

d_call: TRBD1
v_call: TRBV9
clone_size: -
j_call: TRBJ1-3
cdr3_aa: CASSVVGTGYGESGNTIYF
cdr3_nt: TGTGCCAGCAGCGTAGTGGGGACAGGGTACGGGGAGTCTGGAAACACCATATATTTT

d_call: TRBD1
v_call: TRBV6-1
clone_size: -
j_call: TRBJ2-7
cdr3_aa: CASSRQGPYEQYF
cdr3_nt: TGTGCCAGCAGCCGACAGGGCCCCTACGAGCAGTACTTC